This TCR beta chain was profiled in a study of breast tumors, draining lymph nodes, adjacent tissues. Study results and limitations: Tumor T cell lymph node origin was a supported hypothesis, not proven. Findings are consistent with lymph node origin and intratumoral expansion of most tumor T cells. Compared with basal-like, luminal-like tumors shared significantly more repertoire with nontumor tissue. Tumor TCR diversity was below lymph nodes but above nontumor tissue.

One entry per CDR3 protein results from TCRdb running MiXCR on the multiplex PCR reads. The sample includes roughly 80,000 distinct CDR3 sequences, roughly a fifth of them seen just once. Axillary draining lymph nodes of breast cancer patients supplied the node samples. About this clonotype itself: The antigen is unknown. At one end the junction does not follow the germline gene, possibly because of a read error.

Germline V lookup: CDR1 DFQATT, CDR2 SNEGSKA (reference sequence). CDR3 length: 12 amino acids. Sample: axillary lymph node tissue. The origin of this receptor is a female donor with breast cancer. Some clones in this sample may be carry-over from other donors' samples. The V gene is TRBV20-1, the J gene TRBJ2-7; tentative D call: TRBD2 (6 bases). The DNA for the CDR3 is TGCGGTGCCAGGCGGGACCTCTACGAGCAGTACTTC. As protein: CGARRDLYEQYF.